This T cell receptor (beta chain) was captured by sequencing in a study of blood T cell repertoires in COVID-19. The wider study: T cells, B-cell-depleted T cells, or PBMCs provided the cDNA or gDNA that served as material.

As processed by the authors: From reference gene primer amplification, estimates of nucleated cell counts were derived. Profiled with immunoSEQ multiplex PCR; TCRdb holds only in-frame clones, not every one. V and J calls and clone size are given by that table; D and trimming were obtained from the DNA. The data hold 150,000 to 200,000 clones, with 89% observed a single time. Assignment of participants to cohorts was predicated upon participant-reported clinical history. Each recovered donor of Cohort 3 presented with two negative PCRs, clearance, or symptom resolution. The receptor's source is a woman aged 18-29 years who had recovered from COVID-19. Sequencing was performed on PBMCs or T cells enriched from blood (not recorded which).

CDR3 loop: CASSPRSSSETQYF. For the CDR3, the DNA is TGTGCCAGCAGTCCTCGGAGCAGCTCGGAGACCCAGTACTTC. The chain links TRBV7-9 to TRBJ2-5; D unresolved. V lost 6 bases, J lost 5 bases, and 16 bases lay in between. The CDR3 runs to 14 residues. CDR1 is SEHNR, CDR2 FQNEAQ, per germline (reference sequence). Drawing the rest from reference TRBV7-9 and TRBJ2-5, the complete variable domain is DTGVSQNPRHKITKRGQNVTFRCDPISEHNRLYWYRQTLGQGPEFLTYFQNEAQLEKSRLLSDRFSAERPKGSFSTLEIQRTEQGDSAMYLCASSPRSSSETQYFGPGTRLLVL.